This T cell receptor beta chain was profiled in a study of blood T cell repertoires in COVID-19. Sequencing was performed with immunoSEQ multiplex PCR; in TCRdb, only in-frame clones are kept and a portion is missing. The sample lists about 230,000 clones; 65% to 90% were seen once. The CDR3 consists of 12 residues. The V gene's germline CDR1 is SQVTM and CDR2 ANQGSEA. Trimming pared 7 bases from V and 13 bases from J, leaving 17 bases between. This receptor was obtained from a man between 50 and 59 years old with COVID-19, enrolled during active disease. This chain joins TRBV29-1 and TRBJ1-6, with no clear D. Sequences were obtained from peripheral blood. CDR3 in DNA: TGCAGCGCCCTGGGGTTAGAGGGTCCCCTCCACTTT. Amino acids: CSALGLEGPLHF.